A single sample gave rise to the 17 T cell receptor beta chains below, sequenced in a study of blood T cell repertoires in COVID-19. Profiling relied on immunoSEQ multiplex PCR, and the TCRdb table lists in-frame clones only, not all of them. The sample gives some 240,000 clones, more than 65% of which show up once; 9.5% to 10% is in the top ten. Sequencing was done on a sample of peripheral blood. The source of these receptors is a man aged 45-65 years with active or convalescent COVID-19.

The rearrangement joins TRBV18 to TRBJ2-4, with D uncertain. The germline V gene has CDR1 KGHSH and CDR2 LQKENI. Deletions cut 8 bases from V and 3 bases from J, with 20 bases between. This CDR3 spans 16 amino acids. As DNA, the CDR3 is TGTGCCAGCACACGAACTCTTTTACCCGACAAAAACATTCAGTACTTC. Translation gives CASTRTLLPDKNIQYF.

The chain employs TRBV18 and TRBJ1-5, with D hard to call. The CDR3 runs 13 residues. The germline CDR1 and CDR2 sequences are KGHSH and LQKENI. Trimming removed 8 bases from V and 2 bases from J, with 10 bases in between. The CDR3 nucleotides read TGTGCCAGCGTCGGAGAGCGCAATCAGCCCCAGCATTTT. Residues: CASVGERNQPQHF.

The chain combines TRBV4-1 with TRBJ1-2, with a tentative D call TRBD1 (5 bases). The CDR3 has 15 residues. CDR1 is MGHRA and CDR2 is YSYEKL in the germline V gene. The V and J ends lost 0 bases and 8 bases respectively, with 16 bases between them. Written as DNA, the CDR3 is TGCGCCAGCAGCCAAGATTGGGAGGGGTTTATGGGCTACACCTTC. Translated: CASSQDWEGFMGYTF.

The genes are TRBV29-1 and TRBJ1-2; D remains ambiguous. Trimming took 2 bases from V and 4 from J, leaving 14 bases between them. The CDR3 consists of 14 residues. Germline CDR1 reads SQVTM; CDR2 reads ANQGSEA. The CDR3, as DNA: TGCAGCGTTGAACCCGACTCCTCGCCCTATGGCTACACCTTC. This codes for CSVEPDSSPYGYTF.

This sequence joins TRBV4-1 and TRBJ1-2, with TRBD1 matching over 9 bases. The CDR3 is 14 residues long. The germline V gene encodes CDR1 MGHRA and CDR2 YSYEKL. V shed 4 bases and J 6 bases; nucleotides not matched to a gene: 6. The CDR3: CASSRRTGENGYTF. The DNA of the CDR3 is TGCGCCAGCAGCCGCAGGACAGGGGAGAATGGCTACACCTTC.

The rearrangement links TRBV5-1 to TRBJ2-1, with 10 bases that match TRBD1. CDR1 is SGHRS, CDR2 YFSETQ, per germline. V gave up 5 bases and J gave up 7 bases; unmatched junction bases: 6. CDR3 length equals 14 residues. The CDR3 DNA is TGCGCCAGCAGTAGGGACAGGGGCTCGAATGAGCAGTTCTTC. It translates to CASSRDRGSNEQFF.

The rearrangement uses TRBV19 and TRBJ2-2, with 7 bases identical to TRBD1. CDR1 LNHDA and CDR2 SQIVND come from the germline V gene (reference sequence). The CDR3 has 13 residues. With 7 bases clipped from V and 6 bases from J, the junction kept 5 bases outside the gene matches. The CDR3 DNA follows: TGTGCCAGTACCGACAGGGTCGCCGGGGAGCTGTTTTTT. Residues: CASTDRVAGELFF.

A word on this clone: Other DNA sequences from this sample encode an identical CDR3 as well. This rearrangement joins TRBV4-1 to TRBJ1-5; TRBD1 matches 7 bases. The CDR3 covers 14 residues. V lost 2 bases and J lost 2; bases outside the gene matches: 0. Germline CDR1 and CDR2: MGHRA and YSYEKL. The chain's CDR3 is CASSQTGGNQPQHF. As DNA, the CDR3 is TGCGCCAGCAGCCAAACAGGGGGCAATCAGCCCCAGCATTTT.

The CDR3, as DNA: TGCGCCAGCAGCCAAAGAGATCGAGCGGGAGTAGGAACAGATACGCAGTATTTT. It is translated as CASSQRDRAGVGTDTQYF. V usage is TRBV4-3 and J usage is TRBJ2-3; 8 bases map to TRBD2. CDR3 size: 18 residues. The J segment lost 3 bases and the V segment lost 2 bases, leaving 13 bases of the junction unmatched. CDR1 is LGHNA and CDR2 is YSLEER in the germline V gene.

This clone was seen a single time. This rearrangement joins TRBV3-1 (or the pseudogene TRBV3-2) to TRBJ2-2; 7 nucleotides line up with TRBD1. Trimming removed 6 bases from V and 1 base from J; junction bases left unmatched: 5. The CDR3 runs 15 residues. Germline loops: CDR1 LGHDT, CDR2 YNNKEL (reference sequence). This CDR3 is CASRRQGLNTGELFF. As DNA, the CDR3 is TGTGCCAGCAGACGACAGGGCTTGAACACCGGGGAGCTGTTTTTT.

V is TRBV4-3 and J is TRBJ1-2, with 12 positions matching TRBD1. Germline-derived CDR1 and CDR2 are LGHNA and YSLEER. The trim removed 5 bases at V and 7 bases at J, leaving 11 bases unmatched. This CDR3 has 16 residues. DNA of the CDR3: TGCGCCAGCAGCACCCGTCCGGGACAGGGGGCGAGTGGCTACACCTTC. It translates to CASSTRPGQGASGYTF.

The CDR3 bases are TGCGCCAGCAGCCAGCCAAGGGGCAGGGCGACTGAAGCTTTCTTT. Its translation: CASSQPRGRATEAFF. The rearrangement links TRBV4-3 to TRBJ1-1; the D gene is possibly TRBD1 (5 bases). Germline V gives CDR1 LGHNA, CDR2 YSLEER. V lost 3 bases, J lost 5 bases, and 16 bases lay in between. The CDR3 totals 15 residues.

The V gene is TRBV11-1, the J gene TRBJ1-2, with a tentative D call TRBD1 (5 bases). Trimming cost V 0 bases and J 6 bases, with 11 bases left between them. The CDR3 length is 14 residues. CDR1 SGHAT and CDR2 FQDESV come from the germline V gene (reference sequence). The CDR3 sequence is CASSLASREDGYTF. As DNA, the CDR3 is TGTGCCAGCAGCTTAGCCTCCAGGGAAGATGGCTACACCTTC.

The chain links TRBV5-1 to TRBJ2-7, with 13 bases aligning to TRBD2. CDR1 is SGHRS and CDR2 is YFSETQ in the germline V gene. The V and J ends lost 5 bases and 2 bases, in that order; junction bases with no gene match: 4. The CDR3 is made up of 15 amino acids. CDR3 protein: CASSRTSGGAYEQYF. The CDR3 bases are TGCGCCAGCAGTCGGACTAGCGGGGGAGCCTACGAGCAGTACTTC.

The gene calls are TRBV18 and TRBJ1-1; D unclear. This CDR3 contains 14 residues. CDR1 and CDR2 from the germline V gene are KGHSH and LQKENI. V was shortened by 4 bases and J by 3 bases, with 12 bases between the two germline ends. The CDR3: CASSRGAAYTEAFF. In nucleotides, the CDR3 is TGTGCCAGCTCACGGGGAGCTGCCTACACTGAAGCTTTCTTT. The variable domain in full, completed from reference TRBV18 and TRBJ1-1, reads NAGVMQNPRHLVRRRGQEARLRCSPMKGHSHVYWYRQLPEEGLKFMVYLQKENIIDESGMPKERFSAEFPKEGPSILRIQQVVRGDSAAYFCASSRGAAYTEAFFGQGTRLTVV.

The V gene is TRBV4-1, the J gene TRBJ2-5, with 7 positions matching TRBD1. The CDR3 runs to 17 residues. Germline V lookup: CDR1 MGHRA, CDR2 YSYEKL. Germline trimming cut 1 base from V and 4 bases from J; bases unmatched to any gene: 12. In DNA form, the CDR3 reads TGCGCCAGCAGCCAAGGCCACCCCTTAGGGGGCGGAGAGACCCAGTACTTC. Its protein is CASSQGHPLGGGETQYF.

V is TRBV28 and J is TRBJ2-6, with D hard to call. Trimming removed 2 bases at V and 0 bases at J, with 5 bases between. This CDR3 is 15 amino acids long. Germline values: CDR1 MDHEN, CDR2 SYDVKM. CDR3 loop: CASSLHSSGANVLTF. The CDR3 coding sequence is TGTGCCAGCAGTTTACACAGCTCTGGGGCCAACGTCCTGACTTTC.